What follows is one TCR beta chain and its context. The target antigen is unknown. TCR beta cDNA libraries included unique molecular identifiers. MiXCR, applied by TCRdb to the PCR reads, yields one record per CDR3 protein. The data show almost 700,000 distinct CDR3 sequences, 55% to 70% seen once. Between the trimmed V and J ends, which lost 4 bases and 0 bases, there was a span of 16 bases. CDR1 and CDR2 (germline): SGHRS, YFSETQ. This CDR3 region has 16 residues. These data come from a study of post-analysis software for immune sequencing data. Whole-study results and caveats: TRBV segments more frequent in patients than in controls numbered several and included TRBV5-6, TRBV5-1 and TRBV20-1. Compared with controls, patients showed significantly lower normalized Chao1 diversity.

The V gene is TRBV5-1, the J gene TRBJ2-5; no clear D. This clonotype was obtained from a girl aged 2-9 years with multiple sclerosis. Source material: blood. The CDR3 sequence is CASSQNPRANQETQYF. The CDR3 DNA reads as TGCGCCAGCAGCCAAAACCCAAGGGCGAACCAAGAGACCCAGTACTTC.